This T cell receptor (beta chain) was identified in a study of OX40 agonist ivuxolimab in advanced cancers. Study-level background: Ivuxolimab, which is an agonistic anti-OX40 (CD134) antibody, was administered to the patients. Partial responses occurred in Three dose-escalation patients, one with hepatocellular carcinoma and two with cutaneous melanoma. Broader study findings: The study observed clonal expansion of CD4+ and CD8+ blood T cells by week 6 at 0.1 to 3.0 mg/kg.

From germline, CDR1 is SGHVS and CDR2 FQNEAQ. Deletions cut 2 bases from V and 4 bases from J, with 11 bases between. CDR3 size: 14 residues. TCRdb's table, derived via immunoSEQ multiplex PCR, lists solely in-frame clones and lacks some. The sample records approximately 70,000 clones, around 86% being singletons. Regarding this clone: As yet, its antigen is unknown.

This specimen was CD4+ or CD8+ T cells sorted from blood, taken in a trial of the OX40 agonist ivuxolimab. This sequence was found in an adult with an advanced solid tumor such as melanoma, head and neck, liver or kidney cancer. The chain recombines TRBV7-8 with TRBJ2-5, with D perhaps assigned TRBD1 or TRBD2 (5 bases each). The CDR3, as DNA: TGTGCCAGCAGCTTAATGGGGGTTCCAGAGACCCAGTACTTC. It translates to CASSLMGVPETQYF.